This TCR beta chain was recovered during a study of early T cells in non-severe SARS-CoV-2 infection. Germline values: CDR1 SGHVS, CDR2 FNYEAQ. The CDR3 spans 13 residues. V gave up 2 bases and J gave up 3 bases, with 7 bases separating them. MiXCR was run by TCRdb on the 5' RACE reads, yielding one entry per CDR3 protein. Of 70,000 or so distinct CDR3 sequences in the sample, 10% to 15% were seen once. Many counts were recorded for this clonotype. This chain joins TRBV7-6 and TRBJ2-5, with D hard to call. The sequenced sample consisted of whole blood. The TCR sequence derives from an adult who was a healthcare worker with PCR-confirmed SARS-CoV-2 infection or an uninfected control (not recorded which). CDR3 in DNA: TGTGCCAGCAGCTTAATCTGGGAAGAGACCCAGTACTTC. Residues: CASSLIWEETQYF.